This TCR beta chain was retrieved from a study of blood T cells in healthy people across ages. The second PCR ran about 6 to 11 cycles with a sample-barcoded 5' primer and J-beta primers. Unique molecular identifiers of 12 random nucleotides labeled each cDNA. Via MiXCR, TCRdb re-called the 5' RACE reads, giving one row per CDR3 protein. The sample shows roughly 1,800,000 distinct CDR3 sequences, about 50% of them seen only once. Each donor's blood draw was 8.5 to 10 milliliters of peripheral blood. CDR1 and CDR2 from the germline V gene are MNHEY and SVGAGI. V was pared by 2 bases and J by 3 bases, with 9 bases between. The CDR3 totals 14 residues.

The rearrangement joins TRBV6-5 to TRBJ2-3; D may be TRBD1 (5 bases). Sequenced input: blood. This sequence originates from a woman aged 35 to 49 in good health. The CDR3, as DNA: TGTGCCAGCAGTTACAGGGGTTGGACAGATACGCAGTATTTT. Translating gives CASSYRGWTDTQYF.